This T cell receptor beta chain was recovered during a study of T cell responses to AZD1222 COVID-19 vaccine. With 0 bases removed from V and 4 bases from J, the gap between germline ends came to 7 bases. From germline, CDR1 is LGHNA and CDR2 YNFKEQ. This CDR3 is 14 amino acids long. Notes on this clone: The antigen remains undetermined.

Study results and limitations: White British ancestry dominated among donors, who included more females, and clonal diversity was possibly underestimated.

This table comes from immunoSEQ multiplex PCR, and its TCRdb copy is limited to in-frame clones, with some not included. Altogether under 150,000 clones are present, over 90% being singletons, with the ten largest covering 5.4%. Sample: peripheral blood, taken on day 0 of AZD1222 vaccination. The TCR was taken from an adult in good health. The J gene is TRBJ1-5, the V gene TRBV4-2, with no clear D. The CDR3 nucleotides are TGTGCCAGCAGCCAAGATGCGAGAAATCAGCCCCAGCATTTT. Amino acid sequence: CASSQDARNQPQHF.